The 20 T cell receptor beta chains in this list originate from one sample, sequenced in a study of blood T cells in healthy people across ages. The use of a sample-barcoded 5' primer and a J-beta primer mix characterized a second PCR of roughly 6 to 12 cycles. TCRdb redid the calling of the 5' RACE reads with MiXCR, one entry per CDR3 protein. The sample has 1.5 million to 2 million distinct CDR3 sequences, just under 50% seen once; the top ten hold roughly 2.1%. Sequenced material: blood. These receptors originate from a woman aged 35 to 49 in good health.

The chain couples TRBV4-3 to TRBJ2-3; no firm D call. V lost 0 bases and J lost 7, with 5 bases in between. Germline CDR1 reads LGHNA; CDR2 reads YSLEER. This CDR3 is built from 12 residues. The CDR3 protein is CASSQDKHTQYF. The CDR3 DNA follows: TGCGCCAGCAGCCAAGATAAGCATACGCAGTATTTT.

There are a few counts of this clonotype. The CDR3 loop reads CASSGTSALAKNIQYF. The CDR3 DNA sequence: TGTGCCAGCAGTGGAACTAGCGCGCTAGCCAAAAACATTCAGTACTTC. The V gene is TRBV12-3 or TRBV12-4, the J gene TRBJ2-4; TRBD2 matches 7 bases. V shed 5 bases and J 0 bases; nucleotides not matched to a gene: 7. CDR3 size: 16 residues.

The chain has TRBV2 and TRBJ2-4; 10 positions agree with TRBD2. Germline CDR1 is SNHLY and CDR2 is FYNNEI. Losses at the gene ends were 7 bases for V and 13 bases for J; bases not matched to a gene: 16. This CDR3 is 15 amino acids long. The CDR3 region has the DNA TGTGCCAGCACCCTAAGCGGGGGGGGCCGCCGGGAGCAGTACTTC. Amino acids: CASTLSGGGRREQYF.

The rearrangement links TRBV13 to TRBJ2-1, with D possibly matching TRBD2 (5 bases). The CDR3 is 14 amino acids. Trimming took off 0 bases at V and 8 bases at J, with 11 bases between the two ends. The germline V gene encodes CDR1 PRHDT and CDR2 FYEKMQ (reference sequence). The CDR3 sequence is CASSLGTAGYEQFF. Here the CDR3 DNA reads TGTGCCAGCAGCTTAGGGACCGCGGGTTATGAGCAGTTCTTC.

Concerning this clonotype itself: Germline and junction disagree at one end, which may indicate a read error. The V call is TRBV7-2, the J call TRBJ2-3; D may be TRBD1 or TRBD2 (7 bases each). The CDR3 is 15 amino acids. Looked up from germline, CDR1 is SGHTA and CDR2 is FQGNSA. The CDR3: CAGSPGGGHTDTQYF. DNA of the CDR3: TGTGCCGGCAGCCCAGGGGGGGGCCACACAGATACGCAGTATTTT.

This clonotype came up a few times. The V gene is TRBV10-3, the J gene TRBJ2-1; 10 nucleotides agree with TRBD2. The germline gives CDR1 ENHRY, CDR2 SYGVKD. The CDR3 is made up of 14 amino acids. Trimming removed 9 bases from V and 1 base from J; junction bases left unmatched: 3. The CDR3 region is CAIEAGGSYNEQFF. In DNA, the CDR3 is TGTGCCATAGAAGCGGGGGGGTCCTACAATGAGCAGTTCTTC.

The chain combines TRBV7-9 with TRBJ2-4, with no clear D. The J call may be mistaken, given a closer DNA end match to TRBJ2-7. Looked up from germline, CDR1 is SEHNR and CDR2 is FQNEAQ (reference sequence). The CDR3 length is 15 residues. CDR3 in DNA: TGTGCCAGCAGCTTAGAGGACCAGCCATACTACGAGCAGTACTTC. Amino acid sequence: CASSLEDQPYYEQYF.

The chain combines TRBV11-2 with TRBJ1-5; 9 bases are shared with TRBD1. CDR1 is SGHAT and CDR2 is FQNNGV in the germline V gene. After removal of 4 bases from V and 4 bases from J, the junction contained 23 bases not matched to a gene. The CDR3 has 21 amino acids. The CDR3 protein is CASSSPPVIPGQGGGNQPQHF. CDR3 nucleotides: TGTGCCAGCAGCTCACCCCCGGTTATCCCGGGACAGGGTGGGGGAAATCAGCCCCAGCATTTT.

The genes are TRBV13 and TRBJ2-5, with D possibly matching TRBD2 (6 bases). Trimming removed 5 bases at V and 1 base at J, with 20 bases between. CDR3 size: 17 residues. Germline CDR1 is PRHDT and CDR2 is FYEKMQ (reference sequence). CDR3 residues: CASSPPGVSGSQETQYF. As DNA, the CDR3 is TGTGCCAGCAGCCCCCCAGGAGTTAGCGGCTCCCAAGAGACCCAGTACTTC.

This clonotype appeared many times. This sequence joins TRBV7-9 and TRBJ2-5; 9 bases align to TRBD1. CDR3 length: 15 amino acids. Germline trimming cut 1 base from V and 2 bases from J; bases unmatched to any gene: 2. Germline values: CDR1 SEHNR, CDR2 FQNEAQ (reference sequence). Here the CDR3 DNA reads TGTGCCAGCAGCTTAGGGGACAGGGATCAAGAGACCCAGTACTTC. It yields the protein CASSLGDRDQETQYF.

The table lists this clonotype with a few counts. The V gene is TRBV15, the J gene TRBJ2-1; 7 bases map to TRBD2. CDR1 and CDR2 (germline): LNHNV, YYDKDF (reference sequence). The J segment lost 4 bases and the V segment lost 7 bases, leaving 10 bases of the junction unmatched. This CDR3 has 15 amino acids. The CDR3 is CATIDTSGEYNEQFF. The CDR3 coding sequence is TGTGCCACCATAGATACAAGCGGGGAGTACAATGAGCAGTTCTTC.

The chain employs TRBV4-3 and TRBJ2-2, with TRBD1 identical over 11 bases. CDR1 and CDR2 (germline): LGHNA, YSLEER. The CDR3 extends over 15 amino acids. After removal of 4 bases from V and 9 bases from J, the junction contained 7 bases not matched to a gene. The CDR3, as DNA: TGCGCCAGCAGCCCCCGGGACAGGGGGACCCGGGAGCTGTTTTTT. Its translation: CASSPRDRGTRELFF.

J is TRBJ2-7 and V is TRBV20-1; no definite D call. Trimming took 3 bases from V and 3 from J, leaving 18 bases between them. Per the germline V gene, CDR1 is DFQATT and CDR2 is SNEGSKA (reference sequence). The CDR3 sequence is 15 residues long. The CDR3: CSARRRPYRDYEQYF. DNA of the CDR3: TGCAGTGCTAGGAGGAGACCTTATAGAGACTACGAGCAGTACTTC.

The chain uses TRBV20-1 and TRBJ2-3; 7 nucleotides agree with TRBD1. Germline V gene data show CDR1 as DFQATT and CDR2 as SNEGSKA (reference sequence). This CDR3 has 16 amino acids. The V segment lost 5 bases and the J segment 2 bases; nucleotides outside the gene matches: 13. CDR3 amino acids: CSAAWDSKSLTDTQYF. DNA for the CDR3: TGCAGTGCTGCATGGGACAGTAAATCCCTCACAGATACGCAGTATTTT.

CDR3 region: CSARTGGVHEQYF. CDR3 coding DNA: TGCAGTGCTAGGACGGGGGGGGTCCACGAGCAGTACTTC. V usage is TRBV20-1 and J usage is TRBJ2-7, with 8 bases matching TRBD2. Germline CDR1 is DFQATT and CDR2 is SNEGSKA (reference sequence). The CDR3 covers 13 residues. Trimming at V came to 3 bases and at J to 5 bases, leaving 6 bases not matched to a gene.

In this sample, this clonotype turned up a few times. The CDR3 region has the DNA TGCGCCAGCAGCAAACGACAGGGTATGGTAAACAATGAGCAGTTCTTC. It is translated as CASSKRQGMVNNEQFF. The chain combines TRBV4-3 with TRBJ2-1; TRBD1 agrees at 7 bases. Germline trimming cut 5 bases from V and 5 bases from J; bases unmatched to any gene: 12. Per the germline V gene, CDR1 is LGHNA and CDR2 is YSLEER. CDR3 length equals 16 residues.

The chain recombines TRBV6-1 with TRBJ2-2; tentatively, D is TRBD1 or TRBD2 (5 bases each). V lost 8 bases to trimming and J lost 2 bases, with 12 bases between them. Germline CDR1 is MNHNS and CDR2 is SASEGT. CDR3 length equals 14 residues. CDR3 DNA: TGTGCCAGCGAGGGACCTCTAAACACCGGGGAGCTGTTTTTT. This sequence encodes CASEGPLNTGELFF.

This clonotype occurred a few times. This chain uses TRBV6-2 or TRBV6-3 with TRBJ2-1; tentative D call: TRBD1 (6 bases). Deletions cut 6 bases from V and 15 bases from J, with 21 bases between. CDR3 length: 13 residues. Per the germline V gene, CDR1 is MNHEY and CDR2 is SVGEGT. The CDR3 protein is CASRPGQPLNRFF. The CDR3 nucleotides read TGTGCCAGCAGACCTGGACAGCCTCTTAATCGGTTCTTC.

This clonotype showed up just a few times. The rearrangement uses TRBV20-1 and TRBJ2-5; D perhaps matches TRBD2 (5 bases). Trimming took 1 base from V and 2 from J, leaving 17 bases between them. This CDR3 comprises 16 residues. Germline V gives CDR1 DFQATT, CDR2 SNEGSKA (reference sequence). The DNA of the CDR3 is TGCAGTGCTAGAGTTCGTAAGAGGACTGATCAAGAGACCCAGTACTTC. It encodes CSARVRKRTDQETQYF.

The chain uses TRBV7-2 and TRBJ2-5; 10 positions agree with TRBD2. The tail of the sequence fits TRBJ2-7 better, so the J call may be wrong. The germline V gene encodes CDR1 SGHTA and CDR2 FQGNSA. This CDR3 contains 16 residues. CDR3 DNA: TGTGCCAGCAGCCCAAGCAGCGGGGGGGCCTTCTACGAGCAGTACTTC. This translates into CASSPSSGGAFYEQYF.